The TCR beta chain described here comes from a study of CDR3 diversity in severe acne. TCRdb re-analysed the PCR reads in MiXCR, keeping a single row per CDR3 protein. The sample lists approximately 97,000 distinct CDR3 sequences; more than 45% were seen once. The germline V gene has CDR1 MDHEN and CDR2 SYDVKM. This CDR3 contains 12 residues. V was clipped by 5 bases and J by 6 bases; unmatched bases: 1. The sample was blood. The gene calls are TRBV28 and TRBJ1-2, with 9 bases fitting TRBD1. This TCR derives from a male donor with acne. The CDR3 DNA reads as TGTGCCAGCAGTGGGACAGGGCATGGCTACACCTTC. This sequence encodes CASSGTGHGYTF.